One sample yielded the 5 T cell receptor beta chains listed below, sequenced in a study of regulatory T cells in long-lasting Graves disease. The time point here: newly diagnosed GD, antithyroid drugs for less than 3 months. RNA extracted from PBMCs served as the sequencing template. The TCR beta library used iRepertoire HTBI primers with Arm-PCR amplification of CDR3. TCRdb called the multiplex PCR reads again in MiXCR, with one record for every CDR3 protein. The profile shows some 560,000 distinct CDR3 sequences, about 16% of them singletons. This sample was shared with a second study, whose subject was T cells in Graves' hyperthyroidism and ophthalmopathy.

The sample was peripheral blood mononuclear cells (PBMCs), taken at new diagnosis, from a patient treated with antithyroid drugs. These receptors were taken from a woman aged 40-60 years with Graves disease.

This clonotype has at least ten counts. As DNA, the CDR3 is TGTGCCAGCGGGAGACAGGTCCCGGAAGCTTTCTTT. Translating gives CASGRQVPEAFF. The chain recombines TRBV6-1 with TRBJ1-1; a possible D gene is TRBD1 (6 bases). The CDR3 spans 12 residues. Trimming took 8 bases from V and 8 from J, leaving 15 bases between them. The germline gives CDR1 MNHNS, CDR2 SASEGT.

The chain couples TRBV19 to TRBJ1-4; no firm D call. This CDR3 has 15 amino acids. Germline V gene sequence: CDR1 LNHDA, CDR2 SQIVND (reference sequence). V was cut by 4 bases and J by 0 bases, with 9 bases left in between. CDR3 in amino acids: CASSRLSATNEKLFF. In DNA form, the CDR3 reads TGTGCCAGTAGTAGACTTTCGGCAACTAATGAAAAACTGTTTTTT.

For this clonotype: Likely a read error: the CDR3 ends without its conserved phenylalanine or tryptophan. The CDR3 region has the DNA TGTGCCAGCAGTTATGAGGGGGCAACTGAAGCTTTCATT. Amino acid sequence: CASSYEGATEAFI. The V call is TRBV6-2 or TRBV6-3, the J call TRBJ1-1; TRBD1 agrees at 7 bases. Germline V CDR1 and CDR2: MNHEY, SVGEGT. The junction had 3 bases not matched to a gene; V was cut back by 3 bases and J by 5 bases. The CDR3 covers 13 residues.

This clonotype has a handful of counts. A much larger clone lies a single base off, so this may be a read error. This chain links TRBV5-1 with TRBJ1-4; D call uncertain. Germline CDR1 is SGHRS and CDR2 is YFSETQ. The length of the CDR3 is 15 residues. The CDR3 loop reads CASSPRLATNENLFF. In nucleotides, the CDR3 is TGCGCCAGCAGCCCACGGCTTGCAACTAATGAAAACCTGTTTTTT.

J is TRBJ2-5 and V is TRBV7-9; 10 bases match TRBD2. The J segment lost 4 bases and the V segment lost 5 bases, leaving 10 bases of the junction unmatched. Germline CDR1 SEHNR, CDR2 FQNEAQ (reference sequence). The length of the CDR3 is 16 residues. The CDR3 reads CASSLRAASGGETQYF. The CDR3 nucleotides are TGTGCCAGCAGCCTAAGGGCGGCTAGCGGGGGAGAGACCCAGTACTTC.